This T cell receptor (beta chain) came from a study of identical twins. TCRdb used MiXCR to reprocess the 5' RACE reads, holding one entry per CDR3 protein. This table holds fewer than 650,000 distinct CDR3 sequences, about 7.1% found once. The sample holds many counts of this clonotype. As yet, its antigen is unknown. There are 13 residues in the CDR3. Germline CDR1 reads SQVTM; CDR2 reads ANQGSEA. Trimming removed 4 bases at V and 2 bases at J, with 9 bases between. Each donor (without exception) was a healthy Caucasian. Study observations and caveats: Alpha sequences that were out-of-frame and twin-shared showed an excess of low generation probability.

This sample also belongs to another study, concerning yellow fever vaccine responses in identical twins.

The material sequenced was PBMCs. The receptor was derived from a young woman in good health. The chain has TRBV29-1 and TRBJ2-1; the D gene is possibly TRBD2 (5 bases). The CDR3 reads CSVVGATYNEQFF. The CDR3 DNA is TGCAGCGTTGTGGGAGCGACCTACAATGAGCAGTTCTTC.